Listed below are T cell receptor beta chains from one sample, sequenced in a study of T cell responses to AZD1222 COVID-19 vaccine. Method: immunoSEQ multiplex PCR; TCRdb's copy keeps in-frame clones and lacks some. Of some 170,000 clones in the sample, about 87% were seen once. The material sequenced was peripheral blood, taken 28 days after the second dose of the MenACWY control vaccine. These receptors all stem from an adult who received the MenACWY meningococcal vaccine as a control. Both conserved end residues are part of each CDR3. Fields, in order: clone size, V gene, J gene, D gene, CDR3 protein, CDR3 DNA. D genes are given only for firm matches. Clone sizes are given selectively: once, few, many, or a class where the clone is expanded.

size: .; V: TRBV18; J: TRBJ1-1; D: .; CDR3: CASSPPVTLRSEAFF; DNA: TGTGCCAGCTCACCACCGGTCACTCTCCGCTCCGAAGCTTTCTTT
size: .; V: TRBV5-1; J: TRBJ1-2; D: .; CDR3: CASSLADGSGYTF; DNA: TGCGCCAGCAGCTTGGCCGATGGTTCCGGCTACACCTTC
size: .; V: TRBV12-2; J: TRBJ2-7; D: .; CDR3: CASRFRPYRGGYEQYF; DNA: TGTGCAAGTCGCTTCAGACCCTACAGGGGGGGGTACGAGCAGTACTTC
size: .; V: TRBV6-5; J: TRBJ1-4; D: .; CDR3: CASRSGRGEKLFF; DNA: TGTGCCAGCAGATCTGGACGGGGTGAAAAACTGTTTTTT
size: .; V: TRBV2; J: TRBJ1-2; D: .; CDR3: CASSQEGGPVYGYTF; DNA: TGTGCCAGCAGCCAAGAGGGGGGACCCGTCTATGGCTACACCTTC
size: .; V: TRBV7-2; J: TRBJ2-7; D: .; CDR3: CASSPTPGRGTYEQYF; DNA: TGTGCCAGCAGCCCAACACCGGGACGGGGCACCTACGAGCAGTACTTC
size: .; V: TRBV30; J: TRBJ2-1; D: .; CDR3: CARTGGYLGGEQFF; DNA: TGTGCCCGAACCGGGGGCTACTTGGGGGGTGAGCAGTTCTTC
size: .; V: TRBV4-1; J: TRBJ1-3; D: .; CDR3: CASSQDEGNTIYF; DNA: TGCGCCAGCAGCCAAGATGAAGGAAACACCATATATTTT
size: .; V: TRBV5-1; J: TRBJ2-5; D: .; CDR3: CASSPHLQETQYF; DNA: TGCGCCAGCAGCCCCCACCTCCAAGAGACCCAGTACTTC
size: .; V: TRBV6-1; J: TRBJ2-1; D: TRBD2; CDR3: CASSEPGLAGGNEQFF; DNA: TGTGCCAGCAGTGAACCCGGACTAGCGGGAGGAAATGAGCAGTTCTTC
size: .; V: TRBV6-2/TRBV6-3; J: TRBJ2-7; D: TRBD2; CDR3: CASSTRTSGKNEQYF; DNA: TGTGCCAGCAGCACTCGGACTAGCGGGAAGAACGAGCAGTACTTC
size: few; V: TRBV2; J: TRBJ2-7; D: .; CDR3: CASGGRVSYEQYF; DNA: TGTGCCAGCGGGGGAAGGGTCTCCTACGAGCAGTACTTC
size: .; V: TRBV9; J: TRBJ2-7; D: .; CDR3: CASSPSSPASKQYF; DNA: TGTGCCAGCAGCCCTTCTAGCCCCGCGAGTAAGCAGTACTTC
size: .; V: TRBV5-6; J: TRBJ1-5; D: .; CDR3: CASSLWGMVGNQPQHF; DNA: TGTGCCAGCAGCTTGTGGGGTATGGTGGGGAATCAGCCCCAGCATTTT
size: .; V: TRBV19; J: TRBJ1-6; D: .; CDR3: CASSIRGRSGSPLHF; DNA: TGTGCCAGTAGTATTCGAGGCAGGTCGGGATCACCCCTCCACTTT
size: .; V: TRBV9; J: TRBJ1-2; D: TRBD1; CDR3: CASSVFGTASYGYTF; DNA: TGTGCCAGCAGCGTATTCGGGACAGCCTCCTATGGCTACACCTTC
size: .; V: TRBV4-2; J: TRBJ1-5; D: .; CDR3: CASSQETNQPQHF; DNA: TGTGCCAGCAGCCAGGAGACGAATCAGCCCCAGCATTTT
size: .; V: TRBV11-2; J: TRBJ2-7; D: TRBD1; CDR3: CASSLIAGGFSYEQYF; DNA: TGTGCCAGCAGCTTAATTGCAGGGGGCTTCTCCTACGAGCAGTACTTC
size: .; V: TRBV4-3; J: TRBJ2-7; D: .; CDR3: CASSQSSQTRTYEQYF; DNA: TGCGCCAGCAGCCAGTCATCACAGACCAGGACCTACGAGCAGTACTTC
size: once; V: TRBV19; J: TRBJ1-2; D: TRBD1; CDR3: CASSVLQGPRNYGYTF; DNA: TGTGCCAGTAGTGTCCTACAGGGGCCAAGAAACTATGGCTACACCTTC
size: .; V: TRBV7-9; J: TRBJ2-1; D: .; CDR3: CASSLAQGRNEQFF; DNA: TGTGCCAGCAGCTTAGCGCAGGGGAGGAATGAGCAGTTCTTC
size: .; V: TRBV4-2; J: TRBJ1-6; D: .; CDR3: CASSPPGRASSPLHF; DNA: TGTGCCAGCAGCCCCCCCGGCCGCGCGTCGTCACCCCTCCACTTT
size: .; V: TRBV5-1; J: TRBJ1-5; D: .; CDR3: CASSANLGNQPQHF; DNA: TGCGCCAGCAGCGCCAACCTGGGGAATCAGCCCCAGCATTTT
size: .; V: TRBV19; J: TRBJ1-1; D: .; CDR3: CASTGATEAFF; DNA: TGTGCCAGTACAGGGGCCACTGAAGCTTTCTTT
size: .; V: TRBV7-9; J: TRBJ2-7; D: .; CDR3: CASTEAGSSSYEQYF; DNA: TGTGCCAGCACCGAAGCAGGCTCGAGCTCCTACGAGCAGTACTTC
size: .; V: TRBV30; J: TRBJ1-3; D: .; CDR3: CAWTWGSGNTIYF; DNA: TGTGCCTGGACCTGGGGTTCTGGAAACACCATATATTTT
size: .; V: TRBV9; J: TRBJ1-4; D: .; CDR3: CASSKLRGGINEKLFF; DNA: TGTGCCAGCAGCAAACTTCGCGGAGGGATTAATGAAAAACTGTTTTTT
size: .; V: TRBV6-2/TRBV6-3; J: TRBJ1-1; D: .; CDR3: CASSYSWEAAEAFF; DNA: TGTGCCAGCAGTTATTCTTGGGAGGCGGCTGAAGCTTTCTTT
size: .; V: TRBV9; J: TRBJ1-3; D: .; CDR3: CASSVGISSSGNTIYF; DNA: TGTGCCAGCAGCGTAGGGATAAGTAGCTCTGGAAACACCATATATTTT
size: .; V: TRBV6-2/TRBV6-3; J: TRBJ1-5; D: .; CDR3: CASSYAGWDINQPQHF; DNA: TGTGCCAGCAGTTACGCCGGATGGGACATCAATCAGCCCCAGCATTTT
size: .; V: TRBV5-6; J: TRBJ2-7; D: .; CDR3: CASSLTSNYEQYF; DNA: TGTGCCAGCAGCTTGACTAGTAACTACGAGCAGTACTTC
size: .; V: TRBV4-3; J: TRBJ2-1; D: .; CDR3: CASSLLSPGNEQFF; DNA: TGCGCCAGCAGCCTACTTTCCCCGGGTAATGAGCAGTTCTTC
size: .; V: TRBV4-3; J: TRBJ2-1; D: .; CDR3: CASSQVGHNNEQFF; DNA: TGCGCCAGCAGCCAAGTAGGCCATAACAATGAGCAGTTCTTC
size: .; V: TRBV28; J: TRBJ1-4; D: .; CDR3: CASRETGFQNEKLFF; DNA: TGTGCCAGCAGGGAGACCGGGTTCCAGAATGAAAAACTGTTTTTT
size: .; V: TRBV24-1; J: TRBJ2-1; D: TRBD2; CDR3: CATSGTSGPPTHYNEQFF; DNA: TGTGCCACCAGCGGGACTAGCGGACCTCCTACCCACTACAATGAGCAGTTCTTC
size: once; V: TRBV28; J: TRBJ1-1; D: .; CDR3: CASSSPAGRNTEAFF; DNA: TGTGCCAGCAGTTCCCCGGCAGGGCGGAACACTGAAGCTTTCTTT
size: .; V: TRBV25-1; J: TRBJ1-1; D: .; CDR3: CASSAGMNTEAFF; DNA: TGTGCCAGCAGTGCTGGGATGAACACTGAAGCTTTCTTT
size: .; V: TRBV28; J: TRBJ1-2; D: .; CDR3: CASSLRDLTGNGYTF; DNA: TGTGCCAGCAGTTTAAGGGACCTAACAGGGAATGGCTACACCTTC
size: .; V: TRBV6-6; J: TRBJ2-5; D: .; CDR3: CASSGNIQETQYF; DNA: TGTGCCAGCAGCGGGAATATCCAAGAGACCCAGTACTTC
size: .; V: TRBV7-8; J: TRBJ1-5; D: TRBD1; CDR3: CASSLAGTGISNQPQHF; DNA: TGTGCCAGCAGCTTAGCCGGGACAGGAATTAGCAATCAGCCCCAGCATTTT
size: .; V: TRBV12-3/TRBV12-4; J: TRBJ2-7; D: .; CDR3: CASSPGYEQYF; DNA: TGTGCCAGCAGCCCTGGATACGAGCAGTACTTC
size: .; V: TRBV4-3; J: TRBJ2-1; D: .; CDR3: CASSQDGVGGNEQFF; DNA: TGCGCCAGCAGCCAAGACGGGGTAGGAGGCAATGAGCAGTTCTTC
size: .; V: TRBV7-6; J: TRBJ1-3; D: .; CDR3: CASSLKSQHSGNTIYF; DNA: TGTGCCAGCAGCCTAAAGAGCCAGCACTCTGGAAACACCATATATTTT